This TCR beta chain derives from a study of T cells in Graves' hyperthyroidism and ophthalmopathy (dated by TCRdb to about 2019). Describing the broader study: Peripheral blood samples were taken at the time of initial diagnosis, prior to any treatment. The paper reports TCR Vbeta CDR3 sequencing of more than 120 peripheral blood samples: some 41 ophthalmopathy, roughly 74 hyperthyroidism and 17 progressor patients. Prospective prediction of ophthalmopathy was tested in an independent validation cohort of about 19 hyperthyroidism patients and around 16 patients who later progressed to ophthalmopathy. In addition, the study compared T-cell repertoires in thyroid tissue and in blood from six Graves' hyperthyroidism patients. After sampling, hyperthyroidism patients received methimazole starting at 30 mg daily, and ophthalmopathy patients received high-dose intravenous methylprednisolone. To identify TCR V-J signatures that set the groups apart, the researchers used a discovery cohort of 100 patients, made up of 40 to 45 with Graves' ophthalmopathy and about 60 with stable Graves' hyperthyroidism. The roughly 94 discovery patients were randomly divided into training and test sets at a 7:3 ratio. Results the study describes overall, beyond this receptor: Sample size was not statistically predetermined, and investigators were not blinded to group allocation. In validation, the model predicted progression to ophthalmopathy with approximately 70% sensitivity and about 73% specificity, a median of approximately 6.5 months before onset. In cross-validation, a model built on a 13 V-J signature told ophthalmopathy apart from stable hyperthyroidism with 85% to 90% sensitivity and around 81% specificity, and in testing the same model reached 80%/75%. Most expanded thyroid clonotypes (frequency above 0.001) were also found in blood, which suggests that blood repertoires may mirror thyroid immune responses.

V is cut by 6 bases and J by 1 base, and the space between the germline ends is 12 bases. CDR1 and CDR2 are read off the germline V gene as MNHEY and SVGEGT. The CDR3 starts with the cysteine, ends with the phenylalanine, and has 14 residues. Only the CDR3 portion is preserved as DNA: 42 bases, with reading frame beginning at the first base. The TCR beta CDR3 regions were amplified from RNA transcripts. The first round of RT-PCR for the TCR CDR3 was performed with the HTBI primer set and the Qiagen OneStep RT-PCR kit. Libraries were constructed in a second round of multiplex PCR, after which size selection and purification were performed. Sequencing of the libraries was done on an Illumina HiSeq2000 using paired-end 100 bp reads. In the paper's pipeline: SOAPnuke was used to process the raw data, removing reads that contained adapters or uncalled bases, had a mean Phred below 15, or lacked an exact match to the constant primer or identifier. COPE v1.2.5 was used to merge the high-quality paired reads, and each unique nucleotide sequence was defined as a clonotype. Clonotypes were aligned to IMGT TRBV, TRBD and TRBJ reference segments using MiTCR v1.1. The analysis was restricted to V-J combinations with a frequency above 0.0001, which together covered 99% to 99.2% of the repertoires. The TCS score was defined as the ratio of F50 (clonal expansion) to E x V (chaos), calculated using BLOSUM62-based TCRdist between CDR3 peptides within each V-J. Welch's t-statistics and random forest reduced just over 500 V-J features to about 13, which were used in a naive Bayes classifier (R e1071). TCRdb's own reprocessing of the public reads used fastp at Q25 and MiXCR and kept productive beta chains. Under each unique CDR3 protein, matching rows form one entry showing the most common genes and DNA. In this record, the V and J calls reflect TCRdb's handling and not the investigators' own analysis. Present in this sample are 400,000 to 600,000 distinct CDR3 sequences, around 21% of which were seen just once. Of the sample, more than 20% is held by the ten largest clones.

Details on this clonotype: Its antigen is unknown. Base qualities are not recorded, but no much larger clone differs from it by a single base.

A patient counted as having stable Graves' hyperthyroidism if no progression to ophthalmopathy occurred over 18 months of follow-up. The hyperthyroidism patients were between 18 and 65 years old and newly diagnosed, with a disease duration of less than 2 months. Patients with uncontrolled infections, other autoimmune diseases, pregnancy or lactation were excluded. Diagnoses relied on clinical symptoms, serum thyroxine and TRAb, thyroid ultrasound and orbital computed tomography. PBMCs were separated from 10 ml of fresh peripheral blood using Ficoll-Paque density gradient centrifugation. Total RNA was extracted using Trizol reagent, and RNA quality was assessed on an Agilent 2100 Bioanalyzer.

The chain joins TRBV6-2 or TRBV6-3 to TRBJ1-1; the D segment could be TRBD1, given 6 matching bases. Material: blood. This receptor was obtained from a young man with Graves' hyperthyroidism. The DNA sequence is given as TGTGCCAGCAGCCGTGGACAGACGAACACTGAAGCTTTCTTT. It codes for CASSRGQTNTEAFF.